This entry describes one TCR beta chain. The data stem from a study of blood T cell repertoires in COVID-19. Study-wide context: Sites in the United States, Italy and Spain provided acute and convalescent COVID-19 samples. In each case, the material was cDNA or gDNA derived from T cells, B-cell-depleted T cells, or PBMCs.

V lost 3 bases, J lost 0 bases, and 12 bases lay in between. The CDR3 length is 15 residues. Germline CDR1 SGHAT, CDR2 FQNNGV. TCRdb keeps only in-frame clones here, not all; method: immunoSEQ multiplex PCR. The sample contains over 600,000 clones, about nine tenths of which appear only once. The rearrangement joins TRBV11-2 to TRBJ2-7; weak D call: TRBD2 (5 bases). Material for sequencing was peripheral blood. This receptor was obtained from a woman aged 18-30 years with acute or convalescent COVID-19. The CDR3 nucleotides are TGTGCCAGCAGCTTTGAGAGACTACCCTCCTACGAGCAGTACTTC. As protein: CASSFERLPSYEQYF.